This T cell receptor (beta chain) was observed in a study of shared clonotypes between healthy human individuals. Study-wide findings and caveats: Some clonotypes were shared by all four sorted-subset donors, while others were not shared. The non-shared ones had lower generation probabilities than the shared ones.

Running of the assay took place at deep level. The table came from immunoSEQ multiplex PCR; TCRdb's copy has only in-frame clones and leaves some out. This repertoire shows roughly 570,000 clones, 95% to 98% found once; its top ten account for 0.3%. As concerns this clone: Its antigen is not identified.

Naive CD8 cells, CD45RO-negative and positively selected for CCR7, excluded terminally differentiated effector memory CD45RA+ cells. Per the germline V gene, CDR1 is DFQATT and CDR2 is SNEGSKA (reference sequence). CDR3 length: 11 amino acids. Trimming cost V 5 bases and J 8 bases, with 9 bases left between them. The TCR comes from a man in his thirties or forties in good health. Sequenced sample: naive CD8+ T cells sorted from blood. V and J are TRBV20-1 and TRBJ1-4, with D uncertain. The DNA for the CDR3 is TGCAGTGCTCGCTCGGGGGAAAAACTGTTTTTT. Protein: CSARSGEKLFF.